This T cell receptor beta chain appears in the sequencing data of a study of cytomegalovirus exposure and HLA in healthy donors. CDR3 length: 14 amino acids. The ends lost 2 bases at V and 2 bases at J; junction bases unmatched: 2. Germline V gene lookup returns CDR1 SGDLS and CDR2 YYNGEE. Some clones are missing from TCRdb's copy, which holds only in-frame ones; the method was immunoSEQ multiplex PCR. The sample records some 45,000 clones, roughly nine tenths being singletons. The chain links TRBV9 to TRBJ2-7; TRBD2 matches at 9 bases. The sequenced sample consisted of PBMCs. The TCR originated in a man aged 18 to 30 in good health and CMV-seronegative. The CDR3 here is CASSVGLAPYEQYF. The CDR3 DNA reads TGTGCCAGCAGCGTCGGACTAGCGCCCTACGAGCAGTACTTC.